A single sample is the source of the 26 T cell receptor beta chains below, sequenced in a study of identifying expanded T cells in peripheral blood. Some clones are missing from TCRdb's copy, which holds only in-frame ones; the method was immunoSEQ multiplex PCR. Of about 86,000 clones listed, roughly 81% are singletons. The sample taken for sequencing was blood. All receptors come from a person between 18 and 75 years old in good health.

The rearrangement joins TRBV14 to TRBJ1-3, with D perhaps TRBD1 (5 bases). This CDR3 has 16 residues. Germline CDR1 SGHDN, CDR2 FVKESK. With 0 bases removed from V and 3 bases from J, the gap between germline ends came to 12 bases. The CDR3 sequence: CASSQDQDTNGNTIYF. The DNA of the CDR3 is TGTGCCAGCAGCCAAGATCAGGACACTAATGGAAACACCATATATTTT.

CDR3 sequence reads: CASSDTGWTQKNIQYF. The CDR3 region has the DNA TGTGCCAGCAGCGACACCGGGTGGACTCAGAAAAACATTCAGTACTTC. The chain is built from TRBV5-6 and TRBJ2-4; D may be TRBD2 (5 bases). The CDR3 contains 16 residues. Trimming removed 4 bases from V and 4 bases from J, with 18 bases in between. CDR1 SGHDT and CDR2 YYEEEE come from the germline V gene.

The rearrangement joins TRBV10-2 to TRBJ1-6; possibly TRBD1 for D (5 bases). Trimming cost V 4 bases and J 4 bases, with 11 bases left between them. The CDR3 has 15 amino acids. Germline loops: CDR1 WSHSY, CDR2 SAAADI. The CDR3 reads CASSGGGVYNSPLHF. In nucleotides, the CDR3 is TGCGCCAGCAGTGGGGGAGGGGTATATAATTCACCCCTCCACTTT.

This chain connects TRBV19 to TRBJ1-1; D is unresolved. Trimming pared 4 bases from V and 11 bases from J, leaving 11 bases between. The CDR3 runs 11 residues. Germline V gene data show CDR1 as LNHDA and CDR2 as SQIVND (reference sequence). The CDR3 here is CASSTPYGAFF. As DNA, the CDR3 is TGTGCCAGTAGTACTCCATACGGGGCTTTCTTT.

The rearrangement joins TRBV6-5 to TRBJ1-2; 9 bases align to TRBD1. Trimming took 4 bases from V and 7 from J; bases not matched to a gene: 10. The CDR3 length is 15 residues. Per the germline V gene, CDR1 is MNHEY and CDR2 is SVGAGI. The CDR3 DNA sequence: TGTGCCAGCAGTTTACAGGGGGCTAGTACGGTTGGCTACACCTTC. Protein: CASSLQGASTVGYTF.

This clone was found a few times. The V and J genes are TRBV29-1 and TRBJ1-1; TRBD1 might be the D (6 bases). The CDR3 covers 14 residues. V was cut by 6 bases and J by 0 bases, with 14 bases left in between. Germline V lookup: CDR1 SQVTM, CDR2 ANQGSEA. The CDR3 DNA is TGCAGCGTCCTCCTCGGGGGCATGAACACTGAAGCTTTCTTT. Translating gives CSVLLGGMNTEAFF.

The chain is built from TRBV7-2 and TRBJ2-5; maybe TRBD2 (6 bases). The germline gives CDR1 SGHTA, CDR2 FQGNSA. The germline V and J ends were trimmed by 5 bases and 5 bases, with 18 bases remaining between them. The CDR3 has 15 amino acids. CDR3 sequence reads: CASSLGTPVVETQYF. The CDR3 bases are TGTGCCAGCAGCCTCGGGACTCCGGTCGTCGAGACCCAGTACTTC.

V usage is TRBV29-1 and J usage is TRBJ1-3; D is unclear. V gave up 7 bases and J gave up 8 bases, with 21 bases separating them. The CDR3 is 14 amino acids. Looked up from germline, CDR1 is SQVTM and CDR2 is ANQGSEA. The CDR3: CSAYYPQRADTIYF. CDR3 sequence (DNA): TGCAGCGCATACTACCCACAGAGAGCGGACACCATATATTTT. Based on the CDR3 plus reference TRBV29-1 and TRBJ1-3, the full variable domain is SAVISQKPSRDICQRGTSLTIQCQVDSQVTMMFWYRQQPGQSLTLIATANQGSEATYESGFVIDKFPISRPNLTFSTLTVSNMSPEDSSIYLCSAYYPQRADTIYFGEGSWLTVV.

The V call is TRBV4-1, the J call TRBJ2-7; 9 nucleotides match TRBD1. Losses at the gene ends were 4 bases for V and 6 bases for J; bases not matched to a gene: 16. This CDR3 contains 17 residues. Germline V CDR1 and CDR2: MGHRA, YSYEKL. The CDR3 sequence: CASSRSTPGQGVGEQYF. The DNA for the CDR3 is TGCGCCAGCAGCCGTAGTACACCGGGACAGGGAGTCGGCGAGCAGTACTTC.

The chain is built from TRBV19 and TRBJ2-3; perhaps D is TRBD1 or TRBD2 (5 bases each). The CDR3 is 17 residues long. Germline V gene data show CDR1 as LNHDA and CDR2 as SQIVND (reference sequence). Between the trimmed V and J ends, which lost 3 bases and 6 bases, there was a span of 22 bases. CDR3 DNA sequence: TGTGCCAGTAGTATCCTATTTCCGATTAAAGGGGAGGATACGCAGTATTTT. It is translated as CASSILFPIKGEDTQYF.

The chain joins TRBV6-1 to TRBJ2-7; TRBD1 is a possible D gene (6 bases). V lost 3 bases, J lost 0 bases, and 9 bases lay in between. From germline, CDR1 is MNHNS and CDR2 SASEGT. This CDR3 is 14 amino acids long. The CDR3 region is CASSDTGHSYEQYF. CDR3 bases: TGTGCCAGCAGTGACACAGGGCACTCCTACGAGCAGTACTTC.

The rearrangement links TRBV7-6 to TRBJ2-1; tentatively, D is TRBD1 or TRBD2 (6 bases each). The CDR3 is made up of 17 amino acids. V was pared by 5 bases and J by 6 bases, with 23 bases between. Looked up from germline, CDR1 is SGHVS and CDR2 is FNYEAQ. The CDR3 DNA reads as TGTGCCAGCAGCCAACTGGGGGGCCGGGGACGGTTCAATGAGCAGTTCTTC. Translating it yields CASSQLGGRGRFNEQFF.

The genes are TRBV10-3 and TRBJ2-5, with D perhaps given as TRBD1 or TRBD2 (6 bases each). With 4 bases removed from V and 2 bases from J, the gap between germline ends came to 20 bases. CDR3 size: 17 residues. The germline gives CDR1 ENHRY, CDR2 SYGVKD. CDR3 in amino acids: CAISGGDNQRYQETQYF. The DNA of the CDR3 is TGTGCCATCAGTGGGGGGGACAATCAAAGATATCAAGAGACCCAGTACTTC.

The CDR3 sequence: CASSQEGQGLLSYTF. CDR3 bases: TGCGCCAGCAGCCAAGAGGGACAGGGGTTATTAAGCTACACCTTC. The chain joins TRBV4-1 to TRBJ1-2; 10 bases map to TRBD1. V lost 0 bases, J lost 9 bases, and 7 bases stayed unmatched. There are 15 residues in the CDR3. Per germline, CDR1 MGHRA and CDR2 YSYEKL.

CDR3 bases: TGTGCCAGCAGCTCCAGGTGGGGGTCTGGAAACACCATATATTTT. Translating it yields CASSSRWGSGNTIYF. The chain has TRBV11-2 and TRBJ1-3; the D gene is possibly TRBD1 (5 bases). Germline V lookup: CDR1 SGHAT, CDR2 FQNNGV. The CDR3 totals 15 residues. Deletions cut 4 bases from V and 1 base from J, with 11 bases between.

The chain has TRBV7-2 and TRBJ1-3; tentative D call: TRBD1 (6 bases). V dropped 3 bases and J dropped 4 bases, with 13 bases sitting between them. CDR3 length: 15 residues. CDR1 SGHTA and CDR2 FQGNSA come from the germline V gene. This CDR3 reads CASSFRQAGGNTIYF. The CDR3 region has the DNA TGTGCCAGCAGCTTTAGACAGGCGGGGGGAAACACCATATATTTT.

This chain uses TRBV5-4 with TRBJ2-1; 7 bases align to TRBD1. J gave up 3 bases and V 2 bases, and 2 bases lay outside the gene matches. Germline V lookup: CDR1 SGHNT, CDR2 YYREEE (reference sequence). The CDR3 is 14 residues long. The CDR3 loop is CASSLDRDYNEQFF. The CDR3 DNA is TGTGCCAGCAGCTTAGACAGGGACTACAATGAGCAGTTCTTC.

The chain uses TRBV6-6 and TRBJ2-7; tentative D call: TRBD1 (5 bases). V lost 6 bases and J lost 0, with 6 bases in between. Germline V gene data show CDR1 as MNHNY and CDR2 as SVGAGI (reference sequence). The CDR3 loop spans 12 amino acids. CDR3 in DNA: TGTGCCAGCAGGCAGGGCTCCTACGAGCAGTACTTC. As protein: CASRQGSYEQYF.

The chain is built from TRBV4-1 and TRBJ2-7, with 7 bases fitting TRBD2. The CDR3 contains 14 residues. Trimming took 0 bases from V and 5 from J; bases not matched to a gene: 4. The germline V gene encodes CDR1 MGHRA and CDR2 YSYEKL. DNA of the CDR3: TGCGCCAGCAGCCAAGAAAGGCGGGGGAACGAGCAGTACTTC. It specifies CASSQERRGNEQYF.

Only one count was recorded for this clone. The chain links TRBV5-4 to TRBJ1-2; D is undetermined. Germline V gives CDR1 SGHNT, CDR2 YYREEE (reference sequence). Trimming removed 4 bases from V and 4 bases from J, with 14 bases in between. This CDR3 region has 14 residues. CDR3: CASSQGRTSYGYTF. CDR3 DNA: TGTGCCAGCAGCCAAGGAAGGACCTCCTATGGCTACACCTTC. Variable domain in full (rest from reference TRBV5-4 and TRBJ1-2): ETGVTQSPTHLIKTRGQQVTLRCSSQSGHNTVSWYQQALGQGPQFIFQYYREEENGRGNFPPRFSGLQFPNYSSELNVNALELDDSALYLCASSQGRTSYGYTFGSGTRLTVV.

V usage is TRBV7-9 and J usage is TRBJ2-3; D might be TRBD2 (7 bases). V lost 10 bases, J lost 4 bases, and 18 bases lay in between. Germline values: CDR1 SEHNR, CDR2 FQNEAQ (reference sequence). The CDR3 length is 14 residues. Written as DNA, the CDR3 is TGTGCCATCACGGTTGGGGGGGCTCCAGATACGCAGTATTTT. This encodes CAITVGGAPDTQYF. Supplemented by reference TRBV7-9 and TRBJ2-3, the full variable domain reads DTGVSQNPRHKITKRGQNVTFRCDPISEHNRLYWYRQTLGQGPEFLTYFQNEAQLEKSRLLSDRFSAERPKGSFSTLEIQRTEQGDSAMYLCAITVGGAPDTQYFGPGTRLTVL.

This chain connects TRBV2 to TRBJ1-2, with D tentatively TRBD1 (5 bases). V was cut by 8 bases and J by 0 bases, with 19 bases left in between. The CDR3 has 16 residues. CDR1 and CDR2 (germline): SNHLY, FYNNEI. CDR3 region: CASGAPKGRPNYGYTF. The CDR3 bases are TGTGCCAGCGGAGCTCCCAAGGGGAGGCCTAACTATGGCTACACCTTC.

The rearrangement uses TRBV6-1 and TRBJ2-2; weak D call: TRBD1 (5 bases). The length of the CDR3 is 12 residues. V was shortened by 6 bases and J by 6 bases, with 8 bases between the two germline ends. Germline V gives CDR1 MNHNS, CDR2 SASEGT. For the CDR3, the DNA is TGTGCCAGCAGAAGGGGCGCCGGGGAGCTGTTTTTT. Translating gives CASRRGAGELFF.

On this clone: Within the sample, other DNA sequences also encode this same CDR3. The chain recombines TRBV19 with TRBJ1-6; D unresolved. Trimming left V 6 bases short and J 0 bases short, with 6 bases between. This CDR3 is built from 14 residues. The germline gives CDR1 LNHDA, CDR2 SQIVND (reference sequence). The CDR3 loop is CASRFSSYNSPLHF. The CDR3 DNA sequence: TGTGCCAGTAGGTTTAGCTCCTATAATTCACCCCTCCACTTT.

This sequence joins TRBV11-2 and TRBJ2-5, with a weak D call TRBD1 (6 bases). V lost 5 bases, J lost 3 bases, and 16 bases lay in between. Germline CDR1 is SGHAT and CDR2 is FQNNGV. The CDR3 runs to 15 residues. The CDR3: CASSPDDRPKETQYF. CDR3 DNA: TGTGCCAGCAGCCCCGACGACAGGCCCAAAGAGACCCAGTACTTC.

The gene calls are TRBV27 and TRBJ2-7, with a tentative D call TRBD1 (6 bases). This CDR3 comprises 13 residues. Germline values: CDR1 MNHEY, CDR2 SMNVEV (reference sequence). The V and J ends lost 8 bases and 0 bases respectively, with 11 bases between them. CDR3 region: CASSQGFSYEQYF. DNA for the CDR3: TGTGCCAGCTCACAGGGATTCTCCTACGAGCAGTACTTC.